The T cell receptor (beta chain) described here comes from a study of glioma-infiltrating T cells. The wider study: Target coverage was about 4.5- to 11-fold for 850,000 to 1,000,000 blood T cells.

Note on this clonotype: Its antigen is still unknown.

The study, taken as a whole, reports: Patients with low tissue-blood divergence carried a signature set of shared blood CDR3 motifs.

Germline assignment: CDR1 LGHNA and CDR2 YNFKEQ. The trim removed 0 bases at V and 2 bases at J, leaving 2 bases unmatched. There are 15 residues in the CDR3. The iRepertoire nested amplicon-rescue multiplex PCR amplified TCR alpha and beta CDR3s from RNA. Each CDR3 protein gets one entry after TCRdb re-called the multiplex PCR reads with MiXCR. This table holds around 390,000 distinct CDR3 sequences, 41% found once. What was sequenced was glioma tissue, nonneoplastic brain tissue, or PBMCs (not recorded which). J is TRBJ2-7 and V is TRBV4-2; 9 bases fit TRBD2. The sequence came from a human donor with low-grade glioma or glioblastoma, undergoing nonglioma brain surgery, or in good health (not recorded which). CDR3 sequence (DNA): TGTGCCAGCAGCCAAGATGCGGGAGGGGCCTACGAGCAGTACTTC. This sequence encodes CASSQDAGGAYEQYF.